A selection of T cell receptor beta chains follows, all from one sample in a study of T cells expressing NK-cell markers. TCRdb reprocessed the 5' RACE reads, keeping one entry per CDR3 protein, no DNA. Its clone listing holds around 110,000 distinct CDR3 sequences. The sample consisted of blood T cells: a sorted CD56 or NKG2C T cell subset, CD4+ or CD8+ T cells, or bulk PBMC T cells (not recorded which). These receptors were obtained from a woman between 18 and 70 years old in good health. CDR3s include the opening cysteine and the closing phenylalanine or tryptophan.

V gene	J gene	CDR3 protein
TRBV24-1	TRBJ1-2	CATSDGQGTYGYTF
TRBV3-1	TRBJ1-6	CASSPDGVAYNSPLHF
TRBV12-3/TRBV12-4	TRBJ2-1	CASTRLAGGYNEQFF
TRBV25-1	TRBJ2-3	CASSESTGTRPSTDTQYF
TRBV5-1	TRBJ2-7	CASSAGTSGAYEQYF
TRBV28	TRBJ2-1	CASSSRLAGVGDNEQFF
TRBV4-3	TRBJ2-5	CASSQDLGQGGETQYF
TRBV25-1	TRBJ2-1	CASSEFGAGSNEQFF
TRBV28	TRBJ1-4	CASSTLGQSTTNEKLFF
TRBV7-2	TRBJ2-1	CASSLHGQGIIDEQFF
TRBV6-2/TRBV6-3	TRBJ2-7	CASTGLAGFYEQYF
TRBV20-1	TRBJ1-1	CSARDQGTATEAFF
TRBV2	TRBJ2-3	CASSEGGTLSTDTQYF
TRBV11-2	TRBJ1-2	CASSWTRRDYYGYTF
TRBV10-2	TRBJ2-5	CASSVLAGGGETQYF
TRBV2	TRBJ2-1	CASTTRGANEQFF
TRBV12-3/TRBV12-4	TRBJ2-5	CASSPTGDLETQYF
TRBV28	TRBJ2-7	CASILGRGSYEQYF
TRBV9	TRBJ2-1	CASSGRTGTGTYNEQFF
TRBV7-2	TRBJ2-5	CASSLGKETQYF
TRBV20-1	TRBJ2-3	CSASQGLAGADPTDTQYF
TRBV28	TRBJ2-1	CASSPPWGKGVYNEQFF
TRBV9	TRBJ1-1	CASSHDGGGRTEAFF
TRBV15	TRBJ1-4	CATSRTGGSTNEKLFF
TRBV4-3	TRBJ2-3	CASSRTTGSGTDTQYF
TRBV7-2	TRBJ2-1	CASSLAVTSGSSYNEQFF
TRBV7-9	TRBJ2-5	CASSLAGSGQETQYF
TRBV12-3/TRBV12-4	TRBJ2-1	CASRQWGDEQFF
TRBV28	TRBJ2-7	CASSPGGAGGPSNEQYF
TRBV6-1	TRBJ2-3	CASSERGDGADTQYF
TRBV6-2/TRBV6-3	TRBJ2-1	CASSYEGTDYNEQFF
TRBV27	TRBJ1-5	CASRLGTGVVQPQHF
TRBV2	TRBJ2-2	CASGANTGELFF
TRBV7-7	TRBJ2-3	CASSPLPDTTDTQYF
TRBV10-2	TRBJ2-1	CASTGQTYNEQFF
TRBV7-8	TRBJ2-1	CASSFPLAGVGYNEQFF
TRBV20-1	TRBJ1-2	CSAREEGGYGYTF
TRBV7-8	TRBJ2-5	CASSLAGTDTETQYF
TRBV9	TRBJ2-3	CASSLEGLAGGPSDTQYF
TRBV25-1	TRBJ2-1	CASSEVRGVREQFF
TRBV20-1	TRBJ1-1	CSATDINTEAFF
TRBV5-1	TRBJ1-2	CASSLGGTEYSYTF
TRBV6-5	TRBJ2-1	CASSHDTGIEQFF
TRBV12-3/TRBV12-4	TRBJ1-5	CASTFGHGGQPQHF
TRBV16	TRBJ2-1	CASCFTSNTRAGTSSHEQFF